This T cell receptor beta chain derives from a study of control samples from healthy donors and cancer patients. This CDR3 contains 17 residues. Germline V gene lookup returns CDR1 SGHRS and CDR2 YFSETQ. Deletions cut 0 bases from V and 1 base from J, with 16 bases between. The repertoire was sequenced with immunoSEQ multiplex PCR; TCRdb's copy has only in-frame clones and lacks some. The table has approximately 100,000 clones, under 90% seen once. This clone was counted once. The specimen sequenced was blood. This sequence joins TRBV5-1 and TRBJ1-1; weak D call: TRBD1 (5 bases). This receptor was identified in a middle-aged woman in good health. The DNA for the CDR3 is TGCGCCAGCAGCTTGGGGGCATCCAGTACAGGGAACACTGAAGCTTTCTTT. Amino acids: CASSLGASSTGNTEAFF.